This T cell receptor (beta chain) was sequenced during a study of T cells expressing NK-cell markers. This CDR3 is 15 amino acids long. In germline, CDR1 is SQVTM, CDR2 ANQGSEA. TCRdb reprocessed the 5' RACE reads and reports one entry per CDR3 protein, with no DNA. The repertoire table contains 550,000 or so distinct CDR3 sequences. The chain is built from TRBV29-1 and TRBJ2-5. The sample taken for sequencing was blood T cells: a sorted CD56 or NKG2C T cell subset, CD4+ or CD8+ T cells, or bulk PBMC T cells (not recorded which). This clonotype was obtained from a man younger than 30 in good health. CDR3 loop: CSVGRDGSYQETQYF.